This TCR beta chain was observed in a study of cytomegalovirus exposure and HLA in healthy donors. The overall study: The Caucasian-associated ancestry cluster contained 81% of the 300 to 450 genotyped donors. Study-level points and caveats: Listed as cytomegalovirus-associated were roughly 180 TCR beta chains. Rare TCR sequences predominated, though certain public TCRs were found in many donors.

The PCR used 60 Vbeta and 13 Jbeta primers. Sequencing was performed with immunoSEQ multiplex PCR; in TCRdb, only in-frame clones are kept and a portion is missing. The table lists about 130,000 clones, approximately 82% of them singletons. This clone was seen only once. Its antigen remains unidentified. CDR3 size: 17 residues. The junction had 5 bases not matched to a gene; V was cut back by 0 bases and J by 2 bases. CDR1 and CDR2 from the germline V gene are LNHDA and SQIVND (reference sequence). The chain employs TRBV19 and TRBJ2-1; 9 nucleotides match TRBD2. This TCR came from a boy aged 2 to 9 in good health and CMV-seronegative. What was sequenced was PBMCs. The DNA of the CDR3 is TGTGCCAGTAGTATAGATCGGGCGGGAGGGCCCTACAATGAGCAGTTCTTC. It encodes CASSIDRAGGPYNEQFF.